This T cell receptor beta chain was captured in a study of Ad26.COV2.S vaccination and SARS-CoV-2 variants. Study-wide background: The Ad26.COV2.S arm of the COV1001 trial was where the donor was placed. Ad26.COV2.S shots went into the muscle once or twice, 56 days apart.

The study, taken as a whole, reports: Researchers cautioned that TCR breadth and depth analyses may have underestimated total T cell responses.

Comments on this clone: Its antigen is unknown.

Regarding treatment: 15 to 20 received Ad26.COV2.S at low or high dose, single or two shots; 5 received placebo; per-sample allocation not given. Following the first vaccine or placebo injection, samples were taken on day 63. The V end was cut by 7 bases, the J end by 0 bases, with 10 bases between. The CDR3 spans 14 residues. From germline, CDR1 is MNHEY and CDR2 SVGAGI. Sequencing was performed with immunoSEQ multiplex PCR; in TCRdb, only in-frame clones are kept and a portion is missing. The sample records some 350,000 clones, 85% to 90% being singletons. The material sequenced was peripheral blood, taken in a trial of Ad26.COV2.S vaccine versus placebo. The source is a person between 18 and 65 years old who received the Ad26.COV2.S COVID-19 vaccine or a placebo. The chain uses TRBV6-5 and TRBJ2-1; D call uncertain. The CDR3 spells CASTSPSSYNEQFF. In DNA, the CDR3 is TGTGCCAGCACCTCCCCGAGCTCCTACAATGAGCAGTTCTTC.